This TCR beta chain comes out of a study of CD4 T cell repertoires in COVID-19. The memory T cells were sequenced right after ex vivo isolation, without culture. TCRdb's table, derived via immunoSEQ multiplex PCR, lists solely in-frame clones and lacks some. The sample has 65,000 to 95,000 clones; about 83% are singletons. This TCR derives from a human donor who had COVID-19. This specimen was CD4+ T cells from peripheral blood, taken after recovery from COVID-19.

The CDR3 DNA reads as TGTGCCAGCAGCGTAGGGGTGGGGATTAGCACAGATACGCAGTATTTT. Protein sequence: CASSVGVGISTDTQYF. The J gene is TRBJ2-3, the V gene TRBV9; D ambiguous. CDR1 and CDR2 (germline): SGDLS, YYNGEE. The CDR3 runs to 16 residues. V shed 0 bases and J shed 0 bases, with 11 bases lying between them.